These T cell receptor beta chains were read from a single sample in a study of T cells expressing NK-cell markers. TCRdb reprocessed the 5' RACE reads and keeps a single row for each CDR3 protein, giving no DNA. The sample's table shows 350,000 to 450,000 distinct CDR3 sequences. Sequences were obtained from blood T cells: a sorted CD56 or NKG2C T cell subset, CD4+ or CD8+ T cells, or bulk PBMC T cells (not recorded which). These receptors were obtained from a man between 18 and 69 years old in good health. CDR3s include the opening cysteine and the closing phenylalanine or tryptophan.

TRBV14	TRBJ2-3	CASSHTGGVAQYF
TRBV5-1	TRBJ2-1	CASRQAAGGPNHEQFF
TRBV18	TRBJ2-3	CASSPPWGGHRNTDTQYF
TRBV5-1	TRBJ1-6	CASSTRQGSNSPLHF
TRBV11-2	TRBJ2-5	CASSLRWTSGLRETQYF
TRBV12-3/TRBV12-4	TRBJ1-5	CASSHRDYSNQPQHF
TRBV7-2	TRBJ2-2	CASSNPGTGELFF
TRBV6-1	TRBJ1-2	CASRTGTGEGYTF
TRBV11-3	TRBJ2-7	CASSFNGTYEQYF
TRBV3-1	TRBJ2-7	CASTGQGVRYEQYF
TRBV27	TRBJ2-1	CASRGVGQGNNEQFF
TRBV2	TRBJ2-6	CASSLTGLHSGANVLTF
TRBV5-1	TRBJ1-1	CASSRTSQDTEAFF
TRBV7-9	TRBJ2-2	CASKGRGGTGELFF
TRBV5-1	TRBJ2-3	CASSQGLAGPRTDTQYF
TRBV3-1	TRBJ1-1	CASSQGLIENTEAFF
TRBV20-1	TRBJ2-4	CSARPDLAKNIQYF
TRBV20-1	TRBJ1-2	CSATKSGPIYGYTF
TRBV12-3/TRBV12-4	TRBJ1-1	CASSSPRGNLVMGTEAFF
TRBV5-5	TRBJ2-5	CASTREGGVQETQYF
TRBV20-1	TRBJ2-1	CSARLPTLGSGNEQFF
TRBV5-5	TRBJ2-7	CASSPDRDEQYF
TRBV29-1	TRBJ2-1	CSVDGLGPGRNEQFF
TRBV7-2	TRBJ2-6	CASSLAYSGANVLTF
TRBV16	TRBJ1-1	CASSPDRTSNTEAFF
TRBV11-2	TRBJ1-5	CASSLDRGQPQHF
TRBV6-1	TRBJ1-3	CASRLTFSGNTIYF
TRBV5-1	TRBJ1-2	CASSLVAAANYGYTF
TRBV20-1	TRBJ2-3	CSARQITGLAGGTDTQYF
TRBV6-5	TRBJ1-1	CASSYSILVNTEAFF
TRBV5-1	TRBJ1-5	CASSLGGTATNQPQHF
TRBV15	TRBJ2-3	CATSRVGPGPLGADTQYF
TRBV18	TRBJ2-5	CASSQRSKETQYF
TRBV30	TRBJ1-5	CAWSVERVQHF